A selection of T cell receptor beta chains follows, all from one sample in a study of blood T cell repertoires in COVID-19. Produced via immunoSEQ multiplex PCR; TCRdb's table is partial and in-frame only. Among 55,000 to 75,000 clones, 89% were seen once, and the ten largest hold approximately 1.5%. The sequencing sample was made of peripheral blood. Every receptor here comes from a man between 60 and 70 years old with acute or convalescent COVID-19. CDR3s leave out the opening cysteine and the closing phenylalanine or tryptophan. Each record gives: clone size, J gene, V gene, CDR3 protein. For some rows the clone size is stated as once, few or many, or as a class when expanded; others skip it.

>NA|TRBJ2-3|TRBV7-2
ASSPRQVPNTDTQY
>NA|TRBJ1-6|TRBV30
AANSGRGISSYNSPLH
>NA|TRBJ1-2|TRBV7-3
ASSLTGQGVSGYT
>once|TRBJ1-2|TRBV5-8
ASSHLVGADYGYT
>NA|TRBJ1-2|TRBV25-1
ASNHIRQGDYDYGYT
>NA|TRBJ1-5|TRBV6-5
ASSLNQPQH
>NA|TRBJ1-5|TRBV7-2
ASSLWGQGSQPQH
>NA|TRBJ2-3|TRBV19
ASSNPAGVATDTQY
>NA|TRBJ2-1|TRBV7-2
ASGTRTSLAGSNEQF
>once|TRBJ2-5|TRBV6-5
ASRLMLAQETQY
>NA|TRBJ1-2|TRBV6-5
ASSQRDRRLGGYT
>few|TRBJ2-4|TRBV11-2
ASRGLRQGKNIQY
>NA|TRBJ1-2|TRBV5-3
ARIPLLGYGYT
>NA|TRBJ2-1|TRBV5-4
ASSLGATSGGALNEQF
>once|TRBJ1-1|TRBV3-1/TRBV3-2
ASSPQPGESTEAF
>few|TRBJ1-2|TRBV12-5
ASGLYGGADYGYT
>NA|TRBJ2-2|TRBV2
ASSTGFGELF
>NA|TRBJ1-6|TRBV6-6
ASSPQGDNSPLH
>NA|TRBJ2-7|TRBV2
ASRGPVSEEQY
>NA|TRBJ2-7|TRBV28
ASSISRQEQY
>NA|TRBJ1-2|TRBV5-3
ARSLGRETGYT
>NA|TRBJ1-4|TRBV5-1
ASSLVGRADEKLF
>NA|TRBJ2-1|TRBV7-2
ASSLISGGANEQF
>NA|TRBJ2-7|TRBV28
ASRPITGGVNEQY
>NA|TRBJ1-1|TRBV5-1
ASSPGQGATEAF
>NA|TRBJ2-5|TRBV7-9
ASSPSRETQY
>NA|TRBJ1-2|TRBV14
ASSPSTGSNYGYT
>NA|TRBJ1-6|TRBV9
ASSPSRGYNSPLH
>NA|TRBJ1-1|TRBV10-2
ASKTSQNTEAF
>NA|TRBJ2-2|TRBV19
ASSIVRDTGELF
>once|TRBJ1-1|TRBV12-5
ASGLGEGMNTEAF
>NA|TRBJ1-1|TRBV5-1
ASSSLRQGPPAVAEAF
>NA|TRBJ2-1|TRBV27
ASSPARGGPYNEQF
>NA|TRBJ2-3|TRBV7-2
ASSLVAGGSTDTQY
>NA|TRBJ2-1|TRBV10-1
ASSESGSSYNEQF
>NA|TRBJ1-6|TRBV27
ASTGGNSPLH
>NA|TRBJ2-1|TRBV2
ASGQTQYNEQF
>NA|TRBJ2-2|TRBV19
ASSIRGNTGELF
>NA|TRBJ2-5|TRBV5-6
ASSSTVGGRETQY
>NA|TRBJ1-6|TRBV2
ASSVGISHSSYNSPLH
>few|TRBJ1-2|TRBV6-5
ASRSIGVRGYGYT
>NA|TRBJ1-2|TRBV29-1
SVESPGEWGYT
>NA|TRBJ1-1|TRBV5-1
ASSSRTGSETEAF
>NA|TRBJ1-2|TRBV19
ASTRRGRSGYT
>NA|TRBJ1-1|TRBV29-1
SVEEGMNTEAF
>once|TRBJ1-5|TRBV10-3
AISRQGAQQPQH
>NA|TRBJ1-3|TRBV1
TSSQRRWGGTRPHMNSGNTIY
>NA|TRBJ2-7|TRBV5-6
ASSLGDRHYEQY
>NA|TRBJ2-7|TRBV13
ASRLAGGPRGEQY
>NA|TRBJ1-2|TRBV6-4
ASSRGLNYGYT
>few|TRBJ1-3|TRBV6-5
ASGTYRSSGNTIY
>NA|TRBJ1-5|TRBV7-9
ASSSSTGNNQPQH
>NA|TRBJ1-2|TRBV7-9
ASSLLTGPLYGYT
>NA|TRBJ1-1|TRBV7-6
ASSFNAGTEAF
>NA|TRBJ1-2|TRBV9
ASSPRDSRNYGYT